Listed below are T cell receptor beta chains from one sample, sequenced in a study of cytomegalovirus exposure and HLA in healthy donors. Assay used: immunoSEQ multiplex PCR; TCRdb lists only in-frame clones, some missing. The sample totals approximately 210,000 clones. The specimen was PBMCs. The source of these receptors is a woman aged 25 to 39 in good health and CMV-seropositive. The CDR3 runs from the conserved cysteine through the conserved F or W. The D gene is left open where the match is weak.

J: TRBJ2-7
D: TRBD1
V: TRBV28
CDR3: CASSSYPPGSGGLYEQYF
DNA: TGTGCCAGCAGTTCATATCCCCCGGGGTCAGGGGGCTTGTACGAGCAGTACTTC

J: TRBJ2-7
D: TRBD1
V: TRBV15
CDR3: CATSSSSGTAMSYEQYF
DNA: TGTGCCACCAGCAGTTCCTCCGGGACAGCGATGTCCTACGAGCAGTACTTC

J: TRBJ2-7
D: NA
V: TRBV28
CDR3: CASRATDRPYEQYF
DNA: TGTGCCAGCAGAGCCACCGACAGGCCCTACGAGCAGTACTTC

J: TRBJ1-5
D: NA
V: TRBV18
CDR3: CASSPAEVQPQHF
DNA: TGTGCCAGCTCACCCGCGGAGGTTCAGCCCCAGCATTTT

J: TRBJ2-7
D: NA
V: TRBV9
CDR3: CASSGRGLAYEQYF
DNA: TGTGCCAGCAGCGGCCGGGGTCTGGCCTACGAGCAGTACTTC

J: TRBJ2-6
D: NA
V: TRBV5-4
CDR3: CASSYGDSGANVLTF
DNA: TGTGCCAGCAGCTACGGGGACTCTGGGGCCAACGTCCTGACTTTC

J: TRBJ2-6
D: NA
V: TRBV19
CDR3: CASSIPPGSGANVLTF
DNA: TGTGCCAGTAGTATCCCACCGGGATCAGGGGCCAACGTCCTGACTTTC

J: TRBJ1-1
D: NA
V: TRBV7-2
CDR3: CASSLSPGVAFF
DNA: TGTGCCAGCAGCTTATCGCCAGGGGTGGCTTTCTTT

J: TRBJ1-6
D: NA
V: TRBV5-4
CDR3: CASSLAGPNSPLHF
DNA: TGTGCCAGCAGCTTGGCGGGTCCGAATTCACCCCTCCACTTT

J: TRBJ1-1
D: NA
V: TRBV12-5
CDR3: CASGLVLGANTEAFF
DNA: TGTGCTAGTGGTTTGGTACTGGGAGCAAACACTGAAGCTTTCTTT

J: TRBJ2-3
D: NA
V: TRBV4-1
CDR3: CASSQDPRQGIPDTQYF
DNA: TGCGCCAGCAGCCAAGATCCCCGGCAGGGGATACCAGATACGCAGTATTTT

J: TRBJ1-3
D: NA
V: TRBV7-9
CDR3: CASSFEGPGSGNTIYF
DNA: TGTGCCAGCAGCTTTGAGGGCCCCGGCTCTGGAAACACCATATATTTT

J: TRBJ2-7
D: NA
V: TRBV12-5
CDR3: CASGLIAYEQYF
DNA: TGTGCTAGTGGTTTGATCGCCTACGAGCAGTACTTC

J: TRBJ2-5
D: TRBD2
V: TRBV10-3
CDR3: CASRASGSWETQYF
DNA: TGTGCCTCACGGGCTAGCGGGAGTTGGGAGACCCAGTACTTC

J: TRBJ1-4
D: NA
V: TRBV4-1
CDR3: CASSRLPGREGEKLFF
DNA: TGCGCCAGCAGCCGCCTACCGGGACGGGAGGGGGAAAAACTGTTTTTT

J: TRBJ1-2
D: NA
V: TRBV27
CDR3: CASRKGHGDYGYTF
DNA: TGTGCCAGCAGGAAGGGACACGGCGACTATGGCTACACCTTC

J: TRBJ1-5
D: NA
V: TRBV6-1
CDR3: CASSEGRRLNQPQHF
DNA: TGTGCCAGCAGTGAAGGGAGGCGGCTTAATCAGCCCCAGCATTTT

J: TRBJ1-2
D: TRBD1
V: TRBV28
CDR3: CASSIGTGGRNGYTF
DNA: TGTGCCAGCAGTATCGGGACAGGGGGAAGGAATGGCTACACCTTC

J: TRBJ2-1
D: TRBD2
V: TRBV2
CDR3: CASSIGLAGPEQFF
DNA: TGTGCCAGCAGTATCGGACTAGCGGGACCTGAGCAGTTCTTC

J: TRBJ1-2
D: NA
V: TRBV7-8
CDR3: CASSLALAGSGGYTF
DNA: TGTGCCAGCAGCTTAGCGCTGGCGGGCTCGGGGGGCTACACCTTC

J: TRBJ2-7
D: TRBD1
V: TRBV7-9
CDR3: CASSLEGASEQYF
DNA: TGTGCCAGCAGCTTAGAGGGGGCGTCCGAGCAGTACTTC

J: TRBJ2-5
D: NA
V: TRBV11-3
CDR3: CASSLGLSPETQYF
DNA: TGTGCCAGCAGCTTAGGGCTCTCCCCCGAGACCCAGTACTTC

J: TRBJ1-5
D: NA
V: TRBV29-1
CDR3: CSGGEGHQPQHF
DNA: TGCAGCGGGGGGGAGGGGCATCAGCCCCAGCATTTT

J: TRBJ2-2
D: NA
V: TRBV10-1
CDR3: CASSVQGFTGELFF
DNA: TGCGCCAGCAGTGTCCAGGGATTCACCGGGGAGCTGTTTTTT

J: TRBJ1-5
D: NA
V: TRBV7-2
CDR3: CASSFAEMPQHF
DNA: TGTGCCAGCAGCTTTGCGGAAATGCCCCAGCATTTT

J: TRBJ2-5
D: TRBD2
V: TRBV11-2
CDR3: CASRTSGEETQYF
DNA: TGTGCCAGCAGGACTAGCGGTGAAGAGACCCAGTACTTC

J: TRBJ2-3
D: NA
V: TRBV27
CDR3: CASSTRSSTDTQYF
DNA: TGTGCCAGCAGCACTAGGTCTAGCACAGATACGCAGTATTTT

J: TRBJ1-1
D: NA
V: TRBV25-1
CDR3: CASKPTGGDPEAFF
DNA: TGTGCCAGCAAACCCACCGGAGGGGATCCTGAAGCTTTCTTT

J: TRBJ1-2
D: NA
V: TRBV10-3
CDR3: CAISESIATNYGYTF
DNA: TGTGCCATCAGTGAGTCGATAGCAACTAACTATGGCTACACCTTC

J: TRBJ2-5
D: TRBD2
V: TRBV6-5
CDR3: CASSLGTSGKETQYF
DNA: TGTGCCAGCAGTCTGGGGACTAGCGGCAAAGAGACCCAGTACTTC

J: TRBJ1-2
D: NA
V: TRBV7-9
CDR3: CASIRNLAGEGYTF
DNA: TGTGCCAGCATAAGGAATTTAGCGGGAGAAGGCTACACCTTC

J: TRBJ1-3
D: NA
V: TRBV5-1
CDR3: CASSSDRFGNTIYF
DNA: TGCGCCAGCAGCTCTGACAGGTTTGGAAACACCATATATTTT

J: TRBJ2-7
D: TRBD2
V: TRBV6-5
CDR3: CASSYGPSGREDEQYF
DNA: TGTGCCAGCAGTTACGGCCCTAGCGGGAGGGAGGACGAGCAGTACTTC

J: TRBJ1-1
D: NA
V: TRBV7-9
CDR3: CASNSPGGLAEAFF
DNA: TGTGCCAGCAACTCCCCCGGGGGTCTCGCTGAAGCTTTCTTT

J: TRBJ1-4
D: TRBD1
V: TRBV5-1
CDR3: CASSIDRVGEKLFF
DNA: TGCGCCAGCAGCATAGACAGGGTTGGAGAAAAACTGTTTTTT

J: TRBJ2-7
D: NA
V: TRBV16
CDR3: CASSQSNPTYEQYF
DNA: TGTGCCAGCAGCCAATCCAACCCTACCTACGAGCAGTACTTC

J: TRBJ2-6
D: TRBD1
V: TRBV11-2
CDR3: CASSSSPGTGLTGANVLTF
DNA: TGTGCCAGCAGCTCATCACCCGGGACAGGACTTACTGGGGCCAACGTCCTGACTTTC

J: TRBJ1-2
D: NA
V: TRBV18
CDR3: CASSPPNRENYGYTF
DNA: TGTGCCAGCTCACCACCGAACAGGGAAAACTATGGCTACACCTTC

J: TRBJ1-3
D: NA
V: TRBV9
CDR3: CASSVERGAEEGNTIYF
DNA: TGTGCCAGCAGCGTAGAGCGTGGGGCCGAGGAAGGAAACACCATATATTTT

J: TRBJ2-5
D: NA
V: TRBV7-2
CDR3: CASSRVNQETQYF
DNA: TGTGCCAGCAGCCGAGTTAACCAAGAGACCCAGTACTTC

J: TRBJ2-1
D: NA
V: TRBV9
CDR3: CASSAPYGTHNEQFF
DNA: TGTGCCAGCAGCGCACCTTATGGGACTCACAATGAGCAGTTCTTC

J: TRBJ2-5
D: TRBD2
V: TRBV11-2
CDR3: CASSLGSGAGKTQYF
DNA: TGTGCCAGCAGCTTAGGGTCGGGAGCGGGAAAGACCCAGTACTTC

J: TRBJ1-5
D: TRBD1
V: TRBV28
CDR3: CASSETGGQPQHF
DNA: TGTGCCAGCAGTGAGACAGGGGGTCAGCCCCAGCATTTT